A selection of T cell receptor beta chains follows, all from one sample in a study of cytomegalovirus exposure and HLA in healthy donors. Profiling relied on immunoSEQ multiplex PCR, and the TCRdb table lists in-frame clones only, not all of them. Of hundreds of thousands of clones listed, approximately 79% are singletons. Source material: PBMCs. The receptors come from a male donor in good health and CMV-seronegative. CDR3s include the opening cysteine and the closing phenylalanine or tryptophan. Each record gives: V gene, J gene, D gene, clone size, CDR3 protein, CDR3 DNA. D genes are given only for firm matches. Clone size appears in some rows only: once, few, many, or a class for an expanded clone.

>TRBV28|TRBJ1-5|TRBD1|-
CASRSDLTGLSSNQPQHF
TGTGCCAGCAGATCCGACCTGACAGGGTTGAGTAGCAATCAGCCCCAGCATTTT
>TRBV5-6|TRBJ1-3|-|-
CASSFGQSGNTIYF
TGTGCCAGCAGCTTCGGACAGTCCGGAAACACCATATATTTT
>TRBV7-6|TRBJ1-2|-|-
CASSSPGNYGYTF
TGTGCCAGCAGCTCCCCGGGTAACTATGGCTACACCTTC
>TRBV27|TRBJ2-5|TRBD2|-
CASSFGGRETQYF
TGTGCCAGCAGTTTCGGGGGGAGGGAGACCCAGTACTTC
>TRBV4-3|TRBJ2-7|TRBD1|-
CASSQDAKGQTYEQYF
TGCGCCAGCAGCCAAGATGCTAAGGGACAGACCTACGAGCAGTACTTC
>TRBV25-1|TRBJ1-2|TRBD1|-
CASSDRRGKIGYTF
TGTGCCAGCAGTGATCGCAGGGGGAAGATTGGCTACACCTTC
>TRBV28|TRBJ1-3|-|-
CASSPPGGSGNTIYF
TGTGCCAGCAGTCCCCCGGGAGGGTCCGGAAACACCATATATTTT
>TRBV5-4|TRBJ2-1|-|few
CASSLGGSSYNEQFF
TGTGCCAGCAGCTTAGGTGGGAGCTCCTACAATGAGCAGTTCTTC
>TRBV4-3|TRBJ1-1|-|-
CASSQDVRSGTEAFF
TGCGCCAGCAGCCAAGATGTCAGATCGGGGACTGAAGCTTTCTTT
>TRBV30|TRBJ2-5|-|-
CAWSVLAPGRRETQYF
TGTGCCTGGAGTGTATTGGCCCCCGGGCGGAGGGAGACCCAGTACTTC
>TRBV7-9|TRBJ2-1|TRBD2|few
CASSLGTSGIDEQFF
TGTGCCAGCAGCCTGGGGACTAGTGGTATCGATGAGCAGTTCTTC
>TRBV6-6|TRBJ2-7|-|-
CASSRAPGRLDYEQYF
TGTGCCAGCAGCCGAGCGCCGGGGAGGCTAGACTACGAGCAGTACTTC
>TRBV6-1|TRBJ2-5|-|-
CASSVREPQETQYF
TGTGCCAGCAGTGTCCGGGAACCCCAAGAGACCCAGTACTTC
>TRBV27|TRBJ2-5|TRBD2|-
CASSPLAGGRETQYF
TGTGCCAGCAGTCCGTTAGCGGGAGGTCGAGAGACCCAGTACTTC
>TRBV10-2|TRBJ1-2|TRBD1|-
CASLGQANPYGYTF
TGCGCCAGCCTCGGACAGGCCAACCCCTATGGCTACACCTTC
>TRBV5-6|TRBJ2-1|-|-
CASSLTGEQFF
TGTGCCAGCAGCTTGACAGGGGAGCAGTTCTTC
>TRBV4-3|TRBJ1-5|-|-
CASSQAYNQPQHF
TGCGCCAGCAGCCAAGCCTACAATCAGCCCCAGCATTTT
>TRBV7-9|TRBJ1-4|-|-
CASSETGLRNEKLFF
TGTGCCAGCAGCGAAACGGGACTTCGGAATGAAAAACTGTTTTTT
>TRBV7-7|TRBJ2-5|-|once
CASSLSTRTQETQYF
TGTGCCAGCAGCTTATCGACACGCACCCAAGAGACCCAGTACTTC
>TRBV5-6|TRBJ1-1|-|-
CASSLAGAGDEAFF
TGTGCCAGCAGCTTGGCAGGGGCCGGTGATGAAGCTTTCTTT
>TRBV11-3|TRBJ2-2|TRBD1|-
CASSSGQGAGGTGELFF
TGTGCCAGCAGCTCCGGACAGGGGGCTGGGGGCACCGGGGAGCTGTTTTTT
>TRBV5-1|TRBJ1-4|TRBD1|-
CASRQGVLATNEKLFF
TGCGCCAGCAGACAGGGGGTCCTCGCAACTAATGAAAAACTGTTTTTT
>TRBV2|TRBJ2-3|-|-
CASTLSQGSSTDTQYF
TGTGCCAGCACCCTGAGCCAGGGGTCCTCTACAGATACGCAGTATTTT
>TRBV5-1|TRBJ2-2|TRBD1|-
CASSLISGQSTGELFF
TGCGCCAGCAGCTTGATTTCGGGACAGAGTACCGGGGAGCTGTTTTTT
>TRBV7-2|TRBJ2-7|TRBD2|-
CASSVTSGVSTYEQYF
TGTGCCAGCAGCGTAACTAGCGGGGTTTCCACCTACGAGCAGTACTTC
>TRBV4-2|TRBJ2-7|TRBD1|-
CASRPDRVSYEQYF
TGTGCCAGCAGACCCGACAGGGTCTCCTACGAGCAGTACTTC
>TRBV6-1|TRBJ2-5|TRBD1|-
CASSGDRTRETQYF
TGTGCCAGCAGTGGGGACAGGACCCGGGAGACCCAGTACTTC
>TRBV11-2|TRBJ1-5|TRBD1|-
CASSPGQSSNQPQHF
TGTGCCAGCAGCCCGGGACAGAGTAGCAATCAGCCCCAGCATTTT
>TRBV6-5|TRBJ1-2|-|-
CASSYSPLDSGYTF
TGTGCCAGCAGTTACTCTCCCCTAGACTCTGGCTACACCTTC
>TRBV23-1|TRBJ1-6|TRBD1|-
CASSQPGQGLSPLHF
TGCGCCAGCAGTCAGCCGGGACAGGGGTTATCACCCCTCCACTTT